These 24 T cell receptor beta chains originate from one sample sequenced in a study of blood T cell repertoires in COVID-19. The protocol was immunoSEQ multiplex PCR, while the TCRdb copy is restricted to in-frame clones and leaves out a portion. The repertoire consists of 300,000 to 350,000 clones, with around nine tenths occurring once and the leading ten covering less than 5.5%. The sequenced material came from PBMCs or T cells enriched from blood (not recorded which). The receptor set was obtained from a man aged 25-40 years who had recovered from COVID-19.

The V call is TRBV27, the J call TRBJ2-7, with unresolved D. V lost 3 bases and J 5 bases, leaving 5 bases between the germline ends. The CDR3 length is 11 residues. The V gene's germline CDR1 is MNHEY and CDR2 SMNVEV (reference sequence). CDR3 DNA: TGTGCCAGCAGTTTGCGGAACGAGCAGTACTTC. Translated, it gives CASSLRNEQYF.

The chain links TRBV28 to TRBJ1-2; D gene ambiguous. V lost 3 bases to trimming and J lost 4 bases, with 12 bases between them. The CDR3 consists of 14 residues. Germline values: CDR1 MDHEN, CDR2 SYDVKM. DNA for the CDR3: TGTGCCAGCAGTTTGTTTCCAGTCAGCTATGGCTACACCTTC. Residues: CASSLFPVSYGYTF.

The gene calls are TRBV7-9 and TRBJ1-5; 8 bases are shared with TRBD1. Per germline, CDR1 SEHNR and CDR2 FQNEAQ (reference sequence). This CDR3 has 17 amino acids. The trim removed 1 base at V and 0 bases at J, leaving 5 bases unmatched. This CDR3 reads CASSLGRGQDSNQPQHF. The CDR3 DNA sequence: TGTGCCAGCAGCTTAGGAAGGGGACAGGATAGCAATCAGCCCCAGCATTTT.

V gene TRBV5-1 combines with J gene TRBJ1-2, with no clear D. V dropped 0 bases and J dropped 5 bases, with 14 bases sitting between them. Germline V gives CDR1 SGHRS, CDR2 YFSETQ. The CDR3 is made up of 15 amino acids. CDR3 sequence (DNA): TGCGCCAGCAGCTTGGAGGGCTCCGGGGTATATGGCTACACCTTC. It is translated as CASSLEGSGVYGYTF.

The rearrangement links TRBV21-1 to TRBJ2-1; TRBD2 is the table's D call and was not checked against the DNA. TRBV21-1 is given as a pseudogene. This CDR3 has 15 amino acids. The CDR3 sequence: CASSKGPSEVYEQFF. The DNA for the CDR3 is TGTGCCAGCAGCAAAGGCCCCTCGGAGGTCTATGAGCAGTTCTTC.

The table lists this clone with a count of one. The J gene is TRBJ1-2, the V gene TRBV7-8, with TRBD1 matching 9 bases. There are 15 residues in the CDR3. V was clipped by 0 bases and J by 2 bases; unmatched bases: 1. CDR1 is SGHVS, CDR2 FQNEAQ, per germline. CDR3 amino acids: CASSLATGGNYGYTF. CDR3 DNA: TGTGCCAGCAGCTTAGCCACAGGGGGCAACTATGGCTACACCTTC.

This chain joins TRBV7-8 and TRBJ1-1; TRBD1 is a possible D gene (5 bases). CDR1 is SGHVS, CDR2 FQNEAQ, per germline. CDR3 size: 14 residues. Trimming pared 3 bases from V and 10 bases from J, leaving 18 bases between. CDR3 amino acids: CASSFGGRGVGAFF. The CDR3 DNA sequence: TGTGCCAGCAGCTTCGGGGGGAGAGGCGTAGGAGCTTTCTTT.

The V and J genes are TRBV10-3 and TRBJ1-1; 8 nucleotides agree with TRBD1. Per the germline V gene, CDR1 is ENHRY and CDR2 is SYGVKD. The CDR3 loop spans 13 amino acids. V lost 11 bases and J lost 1; bases outside the gene matches: 6. Here the CDR3 DNA reads TGTGCCTCCCAGGGGGCATGGAACACTGAAGCTTTCTTT. Protein sequence: CASQGAWNTEAFF.

V gene TRBV28 combines with J gene TRBJ2-3; possible D gene TRBD1, 6 bases. This CDR3 is 17 amino acids long. V was cut by 8 bases and J by 0 bases, with 21 bases left in between. CDR1 MDHEN and CDR2 SYDVKM come from the germline V gene. In DNA form, the CDR3 reads TGTGCCAGCGTTCAGCCCAGGGGAGTTTCTAGCACAGATACGCAGTATTTT. Translated: CASVQPRGVSSTDTQYF.

The V and J genes are TRBV15 and TRBJ1-6; TRBD1 is a possible D gene (6 bases). The V end was cut by 5 bases, the J end by 8 bases, with 16 bases between. The CDR3 length is 15 residues. The germline V gene encodes CDR1 LNHNV and CDR2 YYDKDF (reference sequence). This chain's CDR3 is CATSPRLPGDSPLHF. CDR3 DNA: TGTGCCACCAGCCCGCGCCTCCCAGGGGATTCACCCCTCCACTTT.

The V and J genes are TRBV5-1 and TRBJ2-5; 9 nucleotides match TRBD1. The trim removed 4 bases at V and 5 bases at J, leaving 9 bases unmatched. CDR3 length: 15 residues. Per the germline V gene, CDR1 is SGHRS and CDR2 is YFSETQ. The CDR3 loop is CASSPGQGDVETQYF. The CDR3 nucleotides read TGCGCCAGCAGCCCGGGACAGGGAGACGTGGAGACCCAGTACTTC.

The V and J genes are TRBV7-2 and TRBJ2-3, with D maybe TRBD1 (6 bases). The CDR3 loop spans 13 amino acids. Germline V CDR1 and CDR2: SGHTA, FQGNSA. Trimming shortened V by 1 base and J by 15 bases, and 17 bases separated the two germline ends. CDR3 coding DNA: TGTGCCAGCAGCTTAGGAGTTCTGGGGGCGCTCTATTTT. Amino acid sequence: CASSLGVLGALYF.

This chain links TRBV29-1 with TRBJ1-1, with a tentative D call TRBD1 (6 bases). V was shortened by 7 bases and J by 3 bases, with 12 bases between the two germline ends. Germline CDR1 and CDR2: SQVTM and ANQGSEA. This CDR3 has 12 amino acids. Here the CDR3 DNA reads TGCAGCGGGGGTTGGACAGACACTGAAGCTTTCTTT. It codes for CSGGWTDTEAFF.

The V call is TRBV5-5, the J call TRBJ1-2, with a tentative D call TRBD1 (5 bases). Between the trimmed V and J ends, which lost 3 bases and 0 bases, there was a span of 9 bases. This CDR3 region has 14 residues. Germline lookup yields CDR1 SGHKS and CDR2 YYEKEE (reference sequence). CDR3 DNA sequence: TGTGCCAGCAGCTCGGACACCTCTAACTATGGCTACACCTTC. Protein: CASSSDTSNYGYTF.

This chain connects TRBV10-3 to TRBJ2-7, with D possibly being TRBD1 (7 bases). This CDR3 region has 13 residues. Trimming stripped 10 bases from V and 3 bases from J, with 16 bases between. Germline V gives CDR1 ENHRY, CDR2 SYGVKD. CDR3 in amino acids: CATRDSLDYEQYF. CDR3 coding DNA: TGTGCCACGCGGGACAGTCTAGACTACGAGCAGTACTTC.

The chain has TRBV2 and TRBJ1-4; D not certain. The CDR3 is 16 amino acids. Germline-derived CDR1 and CDR2 are SNHLY and FYNNEI. The V end lost 5 bases, the J end lost 6 bases, and 19 bases lay between the germline ends. The CDR3 reads CASSPLDPRRDEKLFF. CDR3 coding DNA: TGTGCCAGCAGTCCACTCGACCCAAGGAGGGATGAAAAACTGTTTTTT.

This chain connects TRBV9 to TRBJ2-1; 8 nucleotides agree with TRBD2. Looked up from germline, CDR1 is SGDLS and CDR2 is YYNGEE. J was trimmed by 9 bases and V by 5 bases; bases with no gene match: 13. The CDR3 is made up of 15 amino acids. The CDR3 region is CASSNPGGIVGEQFF. CDR3 nucleotide sequence: TGTGCCAGCAGTAACCCGGGGGGGATAGTAGGTGAGCAGTTCTTC.

The chain couples TRBV28 to TRBJ1-1; 9 nucleotides match TRBD1. Germline CDR1 is MDHEN and CDR2 is SYDVKM. The V segment lost 5 bases and the J segment 5 bases; nucleotides outside the gene matches: 9. This CDR3 spans 15 amino acids. CDR3 nucleotides: TGTGCCAGCAGTCCTACCCAGGACAGGGGAACTGAAGCTTTCTTT. It translates to CASSPTQDRGTEAFF.

This clone has only a few counts. The rearrangement uses TRBV6-6 and TRBJ1-2, with TRBD1 matching over 7 bases. The CDR3 runs 15 residues. Germline loops: CDR1 MNHNY, CDR2 SVGAGI (reference sequence). V trimming: 6 bases; J trimming: 5 bases; junction bases outside the gene matches: 12. CDR3 amino acids: CASSLDRRPWYGYTF. DNA for the CDR3: TGTGCCAGCAGCCTGGACAGGAGGCCTTGGTATGGCTACACCTTC.

As concerns this clone: Other nucleotide sequences from this sample produce the same CDR3. This rearrangement joins TRBV18 to TRBJ1-5; tentatively, D is TRBD1 (6 bases). Germline values: CDR1 KGHSH, CDR2 LQKENI. V was trimmed by 4 bases and J by 4 bases, leaving 8 bases between them. This CDR3 region has 13 residues. The CDR3 coding sequence is TGTGCCAGCTCACAGCAGGGGAATCAGCCCCAGCATTTT. This translates into CASSQQGNQPQHF. Looking up the rest from reference TRBV18 and TRBJ1-5 gives the full variable domain: NAGVMQNPRHLVRRRGQEARLRCSPMKGHSHVYWYRQLPEEGLKFMVYLQKENIIDESGMPKERFSAEFPKEGPSILRIQQVVRGDSAAYFCASSQQGNQPQHFGDGTRLSIL.

This clone was found a few times. V gene TRBV28 combines with J gene TRBJ1-5; D gene uncertain. The V end was cut by 7 bases, the J end by 0 bases, with 13 bases between. This CDR3 has 15 amino acids. From germline, CDR1 is MDHEN and CDR2 SYDVKM. CDR3 sequence (DNA): TGTGCCAGCAACCCGGGAGCCTATAGCAATCAGCCCCAGCATTTT. It translates to CASNPGAYSNQPQHF.

The chain joins TRBV5-6 to TRBJ1-3; 8 bases fit TRBD1. CDR3 length: 16 amino acids. J gave up 4 bases and V 0 bases, and 6 bases lay outside the gene matches. Germline lookup yields CDR1 SGHDT and CDR2 YYEEEE. The CDR3: CASSLVGRGQGNTIYF. For the CDR3, the DNA is TGTGCCAGCAGCTTGGTCGGCAGGGGGCAGGGAAACACCATATATTTT.

V usage is TRBV2 and J usage is TRBJ2-4, with a possible D match to TRBD1 (5 bases). Deletions cut 7 bases from V and 16 bases from J, with 17 bases between. Germline V CDR1 and CDR2: SNHLY, FYNNEI. CDR3 size: 11 residues. The CDR3 DNA sequence: TGTGCCAGCAAGTGGAGACAGAATTCTTACTTC. This gives the protein CASKWRQNSYF.

On this clone: This same CDR3 is encoded by further DNA sequences in the sample. The chain joins TRBV19 to TRBJ2-1; 11 positions match TRBD2. This CDR3 has 14 amino acids. Germline CDR1 reads LNHDA; CDR2 reads SQIVND (reference sequence). The V gene end was trimmed by 5 bases and the J gene end by 7 bases; junction bases not matched to a gene: 4. The CDR3 sequence is CASSRLAGGNEQFF. The CDR3 region has the DNA TGTGCCAGTAGTCGCCTAGCGGGGGGAAATGAGCAGTTCTTC.